This T cell receptor beta chain was documented in a study of T cells expressing NK-cell markers. In the case of this clonotype: Its matching antigen is unknown.

Study-wide results and limits: As a fraction of CD8+ T cells, dominant NKG2C+ clonotypes reached roughly 1.0-7.5% in more than five donors. Dominance of the CD3+CD56-NKG2C+ fraction by these clonotypes also held in a few donors.

After re-calling the 5' RACE reads, TCRdb lists one entry per CDR3 protein, DNA absent. The table lists approximately 170,000 distinct CDR3 sequences, with 20% to 25% in the top ten. The TCR was taken from a man aged 18-70 years in good health. What was sequenced was blood T cells: a sorted CD56 or NKG2C T cell subset, CD4+ or CD8+ T cells, or bulk PBMC T cells (not recorded which).

This CDR3 reads CASSLATGSDGYTF. This chain uses TRBV5-6 with TRBJ1-2; TCRdb gives TRBD1 as the D gene, but with no DNA this cannot be confirmed. Germline V gene data show CDR1 as SGHDT and CDR2 as YYEEEE. The CDR3 has 14 residues.